The 28 T cell receptor beta chains in this list originate from one sample, sequenced in a study of T cells in localized non-small cell lung cancer. TCRdb's copy holds only in-frame clones and misses some; the assay was immunoSEQ multiplex PCR. This sample carries roughly 16,000 clones, approximately 85% of them seen once, and the ten largest clones take around 4.2%. The material sequenced was peripheral blood, taken before any cancer treatment. The receptors here all came from a woman between 35 and 75 years old with stage I lung adenocarcinoma.

This clone was observed a handful of times. The V call is TRBV5-1, the J call TRBJ2-2, with 7 positions matching TRBD2. V dropped 0 bases and J dropped 4; count of bases not matched to a gene: 0. This CDR3 comprises 14 residues. The germline gives CDR1 SGHRS, CDR2 YFSETQ. The CDR3 region is CASSLAGGTGELFF. The DNA of the CDR3 is TGCGCCAGCAGCTTGGCGGGGGGCACCGGGGAGCTGTTTTTT.

J is TRBJ1-2 and V is TRBV19; perhaps TRBD1 as D (5 bases). This CDR3 spans 13 amino acids. Germline CDR1 LNHDA, CDR2 SQIVND (reference sequence). V shed 4 bases and J shed 5 bases, with 11 bases lying between them. This chain's CDR3 is CASSRRGSYGYTF. In nucleotides, the CDR3 is TGTGCCAGTAGTAGAAGGGGATCGTATGGCTACACCTTC.

J is TRBJ2-2 and V is TRBV7-2, with 11 bases identical to TRBD1. The CDR3 runs 16 residues. Losses at the gene ends were 5 bases for V and 5 bases for J; bases not matched to a gene: 7. Germline CDR1 reads SGHTA; CDR2 reads FQGNSA. CDR3 loop: CASSPRTGGETGELFF. The CDR3 region has the DNA TGTGCCAGCAGCCCACGGACAGGGGGCGAGACCGGGGAGCTGTTTTTT.

The chain employs TRBV5-1 and TRBJ2-1, with 13 bases identical to TRBD2. The CDR3 runs to 15 residues. Germline V gives CDR1 SGHRS, CDR2 YFSETQ. J was trimmed by 3 bases and V by 7 bases; bases with no gene match: 4. CDR3 in amino acids: CASATSGGDYNEQFF. DNA of the CDR3: TGCGCCAGCGCCACTAGCGGGGGGGACTACAATGAGCAGTTCTTC.

A few counts support this clone. V usage is TRBV4-3 and J usage is TRBJ1-5; maybe TRBD1 (5 bases). Trimming cost V 0 bases and J 9 bases, with 15 bases left between them. The CDR3 has 15 amino acids. CDR1 is LGHNA, CDR2 YSLEER, per germline. This CDR3 reads CASSQDGNRPGPQHF. CDR3 coding DNA: TGCGCCAGCAGCCAAGACGGGAACAGGCCGGGGCCCCAGCATTTT.

A few counts support this clone. CDR3 nucleotides: TGTGCCAGCAGCGCCCAAGTAGCGGGGGGGCGGGGCGAGCAGTACTTC. It translates to CASSAQVAGGRGEQYF. The genes are TRBV7-2 and TRBJ2-7, with 11 bases identical to TRBD2. The CDR3 is 16 residues long. Unmatched junction bases numbered 12, after V lost 5 bases and J lost 6 bases. CDR1 and CDR2 (germline): SGHTA, FQGNSA.

The rearrangement uses TRBV4-1 and TRBJ2-3; 10 bases are a match to TRBD2. The V gene end was trimmed by 1 base and the J gene end by 2 bases; junction bases not matched to a gene: 6. The CDR3 sequence is 17 residues long. Germline V CDR1 and CDR2: MGHRA, YSYEKL. The CDR3 bases are TGCGCCAGCAGCCAAGGAGGTCTAGCGGGGGTCACAGATACGCAGTATTTT. This gives the protein CASSQGGLAGVTDTQYF.

The chain has TRBV7-9 and TRBJ2-6; weak D call: TRBD1 (6 bases). The CDR3 runs 16 residues. Germline lookup yields CDR1 SEHNR and CDR2 FQNEAQ (reference sequence). Trimming removed 2 bases at V and 0 bases at J, with 8 bases between. The CDR3 DNA sequence: TGTGCCAGCAGCTTAACAGGGACCTCTGGGGCCAACGTCCTGACTTTC. Encoded protein: CASSLTGTSGANVLTF.

V gene TRBV6-1 combines with J gene TRBJ1-1; D uncertain. The CDR3 consists of 10 residues. Germline CDR1 and CDR2: MNHNS and SASEGT. Trimming took 3 bases from V and 11 from J, leaving 7 bases between them. The CDR3 DNA is TGTGCCAGCAGTGAGATTAGGGCTTTCTTT. Amino acid sequence: CASSEIRAFF.

V usage is TRBV7-8 and J usage is TRBJ2-2; D gene unclear. This CDR3 has 14 amino acids. The germline V gene has CDR1 SGHVS and CDR2 FQNEAQ. Trimming took 8 bases from V and 6 from J, leaving 16 bases between them. CDR3 bases: TGTGCCAGCGAACCTCCAAGGGTATCCGGGGAGCTGTTTTTT. Its protein product is CASEPPRVSGELFF.

In DNA, the CDR3 is TGTGCCAGCAGCTGGACCGGGACAGGGGCATTGAGGGGTGAAAAACTGTTTTTT. Translation: CASSWTGTGALRGEKLFF. V gene TRBV7-2 combines with J gene TRBJ1-4; 10 bases fit TRBD1. Germline loops: CDR1 SGHTA, CDR2 FQGNSA. The length of the CDR3 is 18 residues. V lost 4 bases, J lost 7 bases, and 15 bases stayed unmatched. The full variable domain, its missing parts supplied by reference TRBV7-2 and TRBJ1-4, is GAGVSQSPSNKVTEKGKDVELRCDPISGHTALYWYRQSLGQGLEFLIYFQGNSAPDKSGLPSDRFSAERTGGSVSTLTIQRTQQEDSAVYLCASSWTGTGALRGEKLFFGSGTQLSVL.

As DNA, the CDR3 is TGTGCCAGCAGCTCTGGGGGCGGGCAGGGGAACACTGAAGCTTTCTTT. As protein: CASSSGGGQGNTEAFF. The chain joins TRBV5-4 to TRBJ1-1, with D perhaps TRBD1 (6 bases). The V end was cut by 3 bases, the J end by 1 base, with 16 bases between. Germline V gene sequence: CDR1 SGHNT, CDR2 YYREEE (reference sequence). The CDR3 contains 16 residues.

The chain couples TRBV11-2 to TRBJ2-3, with 11 bases identical to TRBD1. The CDR3 totals 14 residues. Germline V CDR1 and CDR2: SGHAT, FQNNGV. The trim removed 5 bases at V and 7 bases at J, leaving 5 bases unmatched. In nucleotides, the CDR3 is TGTGCCAGCAGCCCGGACAGGGGGCTGCATACGCAGTATTTT. This gives the protein CASSPDRGLHTQYF. Looking up the rest from reference TRBV11-2 and TRBJ2-3 gives the full variable domain: EAGVAQSPRYKIIEKRQSVAFWCNPISGHATLYWYQQILGQGPKLLIQFQNNGVVDDSQLPKDRFSAERLKGVDSTLKIQPAKLEDSAVYLCASSPDRGLHTQYFGPGTRLTVL.

The V gene is TRBV11-2, the J gene TRBJ1-2; D uncertain. The CDR3 totals 14 residues. V lost 0 bases and J lost 2, with 7 bases in between. CDR1 is SGHAT and CDR2 is FQNNGV in the germline V gene. This CDR3 reads CASSLERGNYGYTF. CDR3 in DNA: TGTGCCAGCAGCTTAGAACGGGGAAACTATGGCTACACCTTC.

In this sample, this clone turned up a few times. J is TRBJ1-4 and V is TRBV27; 8 positions agree with TRBD1. Germline assignment: CDR1 MNHEY and CDR2 SMNVEV (reference sequence). The junction had 5 bases not matched to a gene; V was cut back by 3 bases and J by 8 bases. The CDR3 loop spans 14 amino acids. This CDR3 is CASSFQGAGEKLFF. DNA for the CDR3: TGTGCCAGCAGTTTTCAGGGGGCGGGAGAAAAACTGTTTTTT.

The DNA of the CDR3 is TGTGCCAGCAGTCTCGGACAGGGCCGAAGCAATCAGCCCCAGCATTTT. It is translated as CASSLGQGRSNQPQHF. This chain joins TRBV28 and TRBJ1-5, with TRBD1 matching over 8 bases. V shed 5 bases and J 1 base; nucleotides not matched to a gene: 7. CDR1 and CDR2 (germline): MDHEN, SYDVKM. CDR3 size: 16 residues.

The chain recombines TRBV7-9 with TRBJ1-2; D is unclear. The V and J ends lost 6 bases and 2 bases respectively, with 10 bases between them. Germline V CDR1 and CDR2: SEHNR, FQNEAQ (reference sequence). The CDR3 sequence is 13 residues long. The CDR3, as DNA: TGTGCCAGCAGTTACGGGAACAACTATGGCTACACCTTC. Translation: CASSYGNNYGYTF.

The chain is built from TRBV6-6 and TRBJ2-2; 10 positions match TRBD2. Germline values: CDR1 MNHNY, CDR2 SVGAGI (reference sequence). CDR3 length: 15 amino acids. V lost 7 bases and J lost 2; bases outside the gene matches: 4. The CDR3 DNA reads as TGTGCCAGCATAGCGGGGGGTGTTAACACCGGGGAGCTGTTTTTT. It is translated as CASIAGGVNTGELFF.

V and J are TRBV20-1 and TRBJ2-1; the match to TRBD1 covers 7 bases. J lost 9 bases, V lost 4 bases, and 3 bases had no gene match. CDR3 length: 11 amino acids. Germline CDR1 DFQATT, CDR2 SNEGSKA (reference sequence). CDR3 sequence: CSANRGSEQFF. The CDR3 DNA reads as TGCAGTGCTAACAGGGGAAGTGAGCAGTTCTTC.

Only a few counts were recorded for this clone. The chain recombines TRBV2 with TRBJ2-7, with D tentatively TRBD1 (6 bases). From germline, CDR1 is SNHLY and CDR2 FYNNEI. The CDR3 spans 15 residues. Trimming left V 0 bases short and J 7 bases short, with 16 bases between. The CDR3 DNA reads as TGTGCCAGCAGTGAAGCGGGGGCCCTTTCTGCGGAGCAGTACTTC. The encoded protein is CASSEAGALSAEQYF. Variable domain in full (rest from reference TRBV2 and TRBJ2-7): EPEVTQTPSHQVTQMGQEVILRCVPISNHLYFYWYRQILGQKVEFLVSFYNNEISEKSEIFDDQFSVERPDGSNFTLKIRSTKLEDSAMYFCASSEAGALSAEQYFGPGTRLTVT.

The chain uses TRBV5-1 and TRBJ2-3; no definite D call. The CDR3 consists of 15 residues. V lost 4 bases to trimming and J lost 6 bases, with 18 bases between them. Per germline, CDR1 SGHRS and CDR2 YFSETQ. The DNA of the CDR3 is TGCGCCAGCAGCGCAGGTACGAAGGCGGCGGATACGCAGTATTTT. Amino acids: CASSAGTKAADTQYF. Looking up the rest from reference TRBV5-1 and TRBJ2-3 gives the full variable domain: KAGVTQTPRYLIKTRGQQVTLSCSPISGHRSVSWYQQTPGQGLQFLFEYFSETQRNKGNFPGRFSGRQFSNSRSEMNVSTLELGDSALYLCASSAGTKAADTQYFGPGTRLTVL.

The chain carries TRBV5-6 and TRBJ2-7; TRBD1 is a possible D gene (6 bases). V lost 1 base and J 5 bases, leaving 13 bases between the germline ends. The CDR3 has 14 amino acids. Per the germline V gene, CDR1 is SGHDT and CDR2 is YYEEEE. CDR3 amino acids: CASSLFSGTNEQYF. Here the CDR3 DNA reads TGTGCCAGCAGCTTGTTCTCCGGGACAAACGAGCAGTACTTC. Complete variable domain (other parts from reference TRBV5-6 and TRBJ2-7): DAGVTQSPTHLIKTRGQQVTLRCSPKSGHDTVSWYQQALGQGPQFIFQYYEEEERQRGNFPDRFSGHQFPNYSSELNVNALLLGDSALYLCASSLFSGTNEQYFGPGTRLTVT.

The CDR3 reads CASSFTSGGFPHEQFF. CDR3 DNA sequence: TGCGCCAGCAGCTTTACTAGCGGGGGATTTCCCCATGAGCAGTTCTTC. V usage is TRBV5-1 and J usage is TRBJ2-1; 11 bases line up with TRBD2. V gave up 2 bases and J gave up 8 bases; unmatched junction bases: 9. Per germline, CDR1 SGHRS and CDR2 YFSETQ. This CDR3 has 16 amino acids.

J is TRBJ2-2 and V is TRBV11-3; possible D gene TRBD1, 6 bases. CDR1 and CDR2 (germline): SGHNT, YENEEA. The CDR3 totals 14 residues. V lost 5 bases to trimming and J lost 1 base, with 8 bases between them. The DNA of the CDR3 is TGTGCCAGCAGCCCGACAGGGAACACCGGGGAGCTGTTTTTT. Amino acid sequence: CASSPTGNTGELFF.

The chain recombines TRBV5-4 with TRBJ1-1, with unresolved D. V lost 2 bases and J lost 1, with 9 bases in between. The V gene's germline CDR1 is SGHNT and CDR2 YYREEE (reference sequence). This CDR3 spans 14 amino acids. As DNA, the CDR3 is TGTGCCAGCAGCTTCCCAAACTCGAACACTGAAGCTTTCTTT. Protein product: CASSFPNSNTEAFF.

The V gene is TRBV7-9, the J gene TRBJ2-7; 8 bases line up with TRBD2. This CDR3 is 14 amino acids long. V was pared by 5 bases and J by 0 bases, with 3 bases of the junction left unmatched. The germline V gene has CDR1 SEHNR and CDR2 FQNEAQ (reference sequence). CDR3: CASSASGGSYEQYF. Written as DNA, the CDR3 is TGTGCCAGCAGCGCAAGCGGGGGCTCCTACGAGCAGTACTTC. The full variable domain, its missing parts supplied by reference TRBV7-9 and TRBJ2-7, is DTGVSQNPRHKITKRGQNVTFRCDPISEHNRLYWYRQTLGQGPEFLTYFQNEAQLEKSRLLSDRFSAERPKGSFSTLEIQRTEQGDSAMYLCASSASGGSYEQYFGPGTRLTVT.

The chain combines TRBV6-6 with TRBJ1-2, with 7 nucleotides matching TRBD1. The CDR3 sequence is 14 residues long. Germline V gives CDR1 MNHNY, CDR2 SVGAGI (reference sequence). With 11 bases clipped from V and 4 bases from J, the junction kept 13 bases outside the gene matches. This CDR3 reads CASAKGASGYGYTF. The CDR3 DNA is TGTGCCTCCGCTAAGGGGGCGAGCGGCTATGGCTACACCTTC.

By share of the sample, this clone is medium-sized. The chain uses TRBV5-8 and TRBJ2-4; D may be TRBD1 (6 bases). Germline V gene lookup returns CDR1 SGHTS and CDR2 YDEGEE. V was shortened by 4 bases and J by 0 bases, with 14 bases between the two germline ends. The CDR3 runs 16 residues. CDR3 in amino acids: CASSPGQTLAKNIQYF. The CDR3 nucleotides read TGTGCCAGCAGCCCCGGACAGACCTTAGCCAAAAACATTCAGTACTTC.